This TCR beta chain was sequenced during a study of blood T cell repertoires in COVID-19. Study background: Spain, Italy and the United States supplied samples that represented acute and convalescent COVID-19. T cells, B-cell-depleted T cells, or PBMCs provided the cDNA or gDNA that served as material.

Seattle's enrolled individuals joined amid active infection and were then monitored longitudinally. Germline loops: CDR1 LGHDT, CDR2 YNNKEL (reference sequence). The CDR3 contains 13 residues. Trimming shortened V by 4 bases and J by 5 bases, and 12 bases separated the two germline ends. In the original analysis: Amplification of reference gene primers was used by the study to estimate nucleated cell counts. This table comes from immunoSEQ multiplex PCR, and its TCRdb copy is limited to in-frame clones, with some not included. The DNA gave D and trimming, while V, J and clone size come from that table. There are a few hundred thousand clones in the sample; approximately 90% occur only once, and 3.5% to 4% lies in the top ten.

The specimen sequenced was peripheral blood. The J gene is TRBJ2-7, the V gene TRBV3-1 (or the pseudogene TRBV3-2); no clear D gene. This receptor was identified in a woman aged 60 to 75 with COVID-19, enrolled during active disease. CDR3 residues: CASSPTHFHEQYF. The CDR3 nucleotides read TGTGCCAGCAGCCCCACGCACTTCCACGAGCAGTACTTC.